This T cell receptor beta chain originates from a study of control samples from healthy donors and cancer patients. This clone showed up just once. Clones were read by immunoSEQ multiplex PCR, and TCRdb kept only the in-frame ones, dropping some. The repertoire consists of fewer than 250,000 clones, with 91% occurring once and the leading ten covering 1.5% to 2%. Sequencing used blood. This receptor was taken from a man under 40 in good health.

CDR3 bases: TGTGCCATCAGCGGACAGGGCGGAACTGAAGCTTTCTTT. Protein: CAISGQGGTEAFF. The V call is TRBV10-3, the J call TRBJ1-1, with TRBD1 matching over 8 bases. This CDR3 is 13 amino acids long. Germline loops: CDR1 ENHRY, CDR2 SYGVKD. Trimming removed 6 bases from V and 5 bases from J; junction bases left unmatched: 5.